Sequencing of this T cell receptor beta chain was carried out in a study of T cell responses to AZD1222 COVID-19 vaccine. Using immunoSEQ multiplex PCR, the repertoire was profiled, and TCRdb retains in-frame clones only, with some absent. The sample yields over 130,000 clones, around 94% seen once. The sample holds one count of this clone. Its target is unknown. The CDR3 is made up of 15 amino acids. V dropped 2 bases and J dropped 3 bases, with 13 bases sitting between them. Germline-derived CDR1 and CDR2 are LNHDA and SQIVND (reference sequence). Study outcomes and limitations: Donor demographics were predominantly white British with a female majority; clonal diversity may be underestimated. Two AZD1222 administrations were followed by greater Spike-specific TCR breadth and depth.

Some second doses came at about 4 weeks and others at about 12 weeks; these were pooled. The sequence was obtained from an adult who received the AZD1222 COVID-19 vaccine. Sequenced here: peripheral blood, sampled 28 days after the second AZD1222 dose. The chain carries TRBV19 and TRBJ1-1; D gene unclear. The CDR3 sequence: CASSISGTSDTEAFF. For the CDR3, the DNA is TGTGCCAGTAGTATATCCGGCACTAGTGACACTGAAGCTTTCTTT.